The 17 T cell receptor beta chains below were found in one sample sequenced in a study of Graves' ophthalmopathy and Graves' hyperthyroidism. The study amplified TCR beta CDR3 regions using RNA transcripts. RT-PCR in the first round used HTBI primers; a second-round multiplex PCR followed. MiXCR, applied by TCRdb to the multiplex PCR reads, yields one record per CDR3 protein. The repertoire has about 39,000 distinct CDR3 sequences, 50% of them found once; the top ten carry about a quarter. Source material: peripheral blood. All receptors derive from an adult woman with stable Graves' hyperthyroidism.

Points on this clonotype: A much larger clone sits a single nucleotide away, making a read error possible. The J gene is TRBJ1-1, the V gene TRBV30, with D hard to call. There are 11 residues in the CDR3. Germline V CDR1 and CDR2: GTSNPN, SVGIG (reference sequence). The V and J ends lost 3 bases and 5 bases respectively, with 7 bases between them. CDR3 in DNA: TGTGCCTGGAGGAAGGGTACTGAAGCTTTCTTT. This codes for CAWRKGTEAFF.

The gene calls are TRBV2 and TRBJ2-5, with D perhaps TRBD1 (6 bases). Per the germline V gene, CDR1 is SNHLY and CDR2 is FYNNEI. The CDR3 totals 14 residues. Trimming removed 10 bases from V and 2 bases from J, with 17 bases in between. The chain's CDR3 is CANPPTGTQETQYF. CDR3 nucleotide sequence: TGTGCCAACCCGCCAACCGGGACACAAGAGACCCAGTACTTC.

In this sample, this clonotype turned up a few times. The chain uses TRBV7-9 and TRBJ2-6, with a weak D call TRBD2 (6 bases). The length of the CDR3 is 15 residues. V dropped 5 bases and J dropped 5 bases, with 13 bases sitting between them. The V gene's germline CDR1 is SEHNR and CDR2 FQNEAQ (reference sequence). DNA of the CDR3: TGTGCCAGCAGCCCGGTTGGCGGGAGGGCCAACGTCCTGACTTTC. It is translated as CASSPVGGRANVLTF.

The V call is TRBV10-3, the J call TRBJ1-6, with D possibly TRBD1 on 6 matching bases. The V end was cut by 4 bases, the J end by 14 bases, with 12 bases between. Germline V gives CDR1 ENHRY, CDR2 SYGVKD. The CDR3 extends over 12 amino acids. CDR3 nucleotides: TGTGCCATCAGTGGGGGGACATCATCCCTCCACTTT. Translated: CAISGGTSSLHF.

Of note for this clonotype: It may be a read error: a sequence one base away is much more abundant. The chain recombines TRBV7-2 with TRBJ2-3; maybe TRBD2 (5 bases). The CDR3 spans 16 residues. The germline V gene has CDR1 SGHTA and CDR2 FQGNSA. The CDR3 reads CASSSTTSGLGDTLYF. DNA for the CDR3: TGTGCCAGCAGCTCAACAACTTCGGGATTGGGAGATACGCTGTATTTT.

J is TRBJ2-2 and V is TRBV28, with 13 bases aligning to TRBD2. V shed 5 bases, J shed 1 base, and the junction held 1 base outside the gene matches. CDR3 length equals 16 residues. The germline gives CDR1 MDHEN, CDR2 SYDVKM. CDR3 in amino acids: CASSRTSGGNTGELFF. The CDR3 DNA reads as TGTGCCAGCAGTCGGACTAGCGGGGGGAACACCGGGGAGCTGTTTTTT.

This clonotype was seen many times. The chain is built from TRBV27 and TRBJ2-7, with TRBD2 identical over 13 bases. CDR1 and CDR2 from the germline V gene are MNHEY and SMNVEV (reference sequence). This CDR3 is 18 amino acids long. The J segment lost 2 bases and the V segment lost 4 bases, leaving 11 bases of the junction unmatched. CDR3 sequence: CASSSRGGLAGFAYEQYF. CDR3 DNA: TGTGCCAGCAGTTCCCGGGGGGGACTAGCGGGATTCGCCTACGAGCAGTACTTC.

This clonotype has at least ten counts. The rearrangement links TRBV12-5 to TRBJ1-1, with D maybe TRBD1 (5 bases). Trimming removed 0 bases at V and 12 bases at J, with 17 bases between. The germline gives CDR1 LGHNT, CDR2 FRNRAP. The CDR3 has 14 amino acids. This chain's CDR3 is CASGLVVVGGRTFF. CDR3 in DNA: TGTGCTAGTGGTTTGGTAGTAGTCGGGGGGAGAACTTTCTTT.

This clonotype was picked up many times. The chain is built from TRBV11-1 and TRBJ2-5, with D possibly being TRBD1 (6 bases). Trimming shortened V by 5 bases and J by 1 base, and 20 bases separated the two germline ends. The CDR3 has 17 amino acids. CDR1 is SGHAT, CDR2 FQDESV, per germline (reference sequence). The CDR3 DNA reads TGTGCCAGCAGCCCAGACGGACAGCGAATCGCCCAAGAGACCCAGTACTTC. It codes for CASSPDGQRIAQETQYF.

This sequence joins TRBV2 and TRBJ1-2; 7 nucleotides align to TRBD1. CDR3 size: 13 residues. The V and J ends lost 2 bases and 3 bases, in that order; junction bases with no gene match: 0. Germline V CDR1 and CDR2: SNHLY, FYNNEI. The CDR3 reads CASSEQGDYGYTF. CDR3 coding DNA: TGTGCCAGCAGTGAACAGGGGGACTATGGCTACACCTTC.

The rearrangement joins TRBV10-3 to TRBJ1-2, with a possible D match to TRBD1 (5 bases). Trimming left V 5 bases short and J 7 bases short, with 20 bases between. Germline CDR1 and CDR2: ENHRY and SYGVKD. CDR3 length equals 15 residues. The DNA of the CDR3 is TGTGCCATCAGTCCCAACTCCGGGACGCACTTTGGCTACACCTTC. Encoded protein: CAISPNSGTHFGYTF.

Relative to its sample, this clonotype is medium-sized. The chain recombines TRBV19 with TRBJ1-1; tentatively, D is TRBD1 (5 bases). Deletions cut 6 bases from V and 5 bases from J, with 7 bases between. Looked up from germline, CDR1 is LNHDA and CDR2 is SQIVND (reference sequence). CDR3 length: 11 residues. The CDR3 nucleotides read TGTGCCAGTAGCCGGGGGACTGAAGCTTTCTTT. It yields the protein CASSRGTEAFF.

This clonotype was detected only once. This chain links TRBV29-1 with TRBJ2-7; D is possibly TRBD1 or TRBD2 (5 bases each). The germline CDR1 and CDR2 sequences are SQVTM and ANQGSEA. The CDR3 is 13 amino acids. Trimming stripped 6 bases from V and 3 bases from J, with 15 bases between. CDR3 coding DNA: TGCAGCGTGTCCGGGACCCGCATCTACGAGCAGTACTTC. Encoded protein: CSVSGTRIYEQYF.

This clonotype was recorded at least ten times. This rearrangement joins TRBV30 to TRBJ1-6; a possible D gene is TRBD1 (5 bases). The V gene's germline CDR1 is GTSNPN and CDR2 SVGIG (reference sequence). V was clipped by 1 base and J by 0 bases, with 10 bases between them. The CDR3 runs 16 residues. The CDR3 spells CAWSATAYSYNSPLHF. The CDR3 region has the DNA TGTGCCTGGAGTGCGACAGCATACTCCTATAATTCACCCCTCCACTTT.

Details on this clonotype: Given a much more abundant clone one base away, this may be a read error. The rearrangement links TRBV7-9 to TRBJ2-7; 10 bases align to TRBD1. CDR3 size: 13 residues. Per germline, CDR1 SEHNR and CDR2 FQNEAQ (reference sequence). This CDR3 reads CASTGTGVYEQYF. For the CDR3, the DNA is TGCGCCAGCACCGGGACAGGGGTCTACGAGCAGTACTTC.

This clonotype was counted ten times or more. The chain is built from TRBV27 and TRBJ1-5, with 8 bases lining up with TRBD1. V gave up 2 bases and J gave up 9 bases; unmatched junction bases: 6. The CDR3 consists of 14 residues. Per the germline V gene, CDR1 is MNHEY and CDR2 is SMNVEV (reference sequence). The CDR3 protein is CASSLAPGGSPQHF. CDR3 DNA: TGTGCCAGCAGTTTAGCTCCAGGGGGCTCGCCCCAGCATTTT.

Worth noting for this clonotype: A much more abundant neighbour one base away suggests this may be a read error. The CDR3 spells CASRNQGPPTEAFF. The CDR3 DNA sequence: TGTGCCAGTCGTAACCAGGGGCCCCCGACTGAAGCTTTCTTT. The V gene is TRBV28, the J gene TRBJ1-1; D perhaps matches TRBD1 (6 bases). The germline CDR1 and CDR2 sequences are MDHEN and SYDVKM. This CDR3 is built from 14 residues. V was cut by 9 bases and J by 5 bases, with 19 bases left in between.